This T cell receptor (beta chain) was identified during a study of cytomegalovirus exposure and HLA in healthy donors (TCRdb year 2017). Regarding the study in general: The roughly 670 repertoires of the first cohort and the 95 to 150 validation repertoires were produced on the same platform, according to a later analysis. The study was designed to test whether signatures of past pathogen exposure could be identified by cataloging public T cell receptors. Along with the approximately 650-subject first cohort, a separate validation cohort of over a hundred different subjects was used. To predict cytomegalovirus infection status, the study brought together high-throughput TCR immunosequencing, statistical association of individual TCRs with disease status, and machine learning. What the work shows at the level of the full study, not this receptor alone: In vitro tests confirmed that a few of the cytomegalovirus-associated TCR beta chains recognize cytomegalovirus antigens. According to the authors, the approach could potentially be generalized to other disease states and immunological phenotypes. A later analysis lacked HLA typing for the validation cohort, so it scored co-occurrence in that cohort across all 120 repertoires. The study listed 150 to 200 TCR beta chains as associated with cytomegalovirus. The classifier was reported to diagnose cytomegalovirus status with high specificity and sensitivity in both the original and validation cohorts. Across donors, most TCR sequences were observed very rarely, whereas some public TCRs were present in many individuals. Of the cluster scores, approximately 95% were above 0 in a later analysis, which found that TCRs clustered in the first cohort also tended to co-occur in the 95 to 150 validation repertoires.

Receptor amplification or capture employed the immunoSEQ multiplex PCR assay. Regarding the original processing steps: A statistical classification framework was built to diagnose cytomegalovirus status from the catalog of TCR beta chain sequences. What TCRdb holds here is the immuneACCESS table cut down to in-frame rearrangements. Part of the clones is not present; checked against another copy, under half of the missing clones reflect an unresolved V gene, and the others are unexplained. Clone size and V and J calls were adopted from that table, with D and trimming inferred from the DNA. In this sample the table shows more than 110,000 clones, 85% to 95% of which occur a single time. In total, the top ten clones hold about 1.7% of the sample. Donors formed part of the validation cohort, which comprised over a hundred subjects and was distinct from the first cohort of over 500 subjects. Notes on this clone: Its binding antigen is unknown. Base qualities are not at hand, and no much larger clone is one base apart.

This sequence originates from a man younger than 30 in good health and CMV-seropositive. The sample taken for sequencing was PBMCs.

CDR3 region: CASSDGGRETQYF. The bases are TGTGCCAGCAGTGACGGGGGGAGGGAGACCCAGTACTTC. The sequence links TRBV2 to TRBJ2-5; 7 central bases correspond to TRBD2. The CDR3, from cysteine to phenylalanine, totals 13 residues. Only CDR3 DNA remains: 39 bases, in frame from the first base. From V the trimming removes 3 bases and from J it removes 5 bases, while the gene matches leave 3 bases of the junction unaccounted for. CDR1 SNHLY and CDR2 FYNNEI were looked up in the germline V gene.